Below are 8 T cell receptor beta chains sequenced from a single sample in a study of blood T cell repertoires in COVID-19. TCRdb's table, derived via immunoSEQ multiplex PCR, lists solely in-frame clones and lacks some. The sample carries over 300,000 clones, almost 85% recorded once. What was sequenced was peripheral blood. The receptors shown here come from a human donor in a cohort sampled during active COVID-19.

Notes on this clone: The junction departs from germline at one end; a sequencing error may be responsible. V is TRBV2 and J is TRBJ1-1, with D perhaps TRBD1 (5 bases). The CDR3 sequence is 10 residues long. In germline, CDR1 is SNHLY, CDR2 FYNNEI. CDR3 in amino acids: CASSGYGTLF. Here the CDR3 DNA reads TGTGCCAGCAGTGGATACGGGACTCTTTTT.

This sequence joins TRBV3-1 (or the pseudogene TRBV3-2) and TRBJ1-2; D is unresolved. Trimming left V 0 bases short and J 8 bases short, with 7 bases between. Germline V gives CDR1 LGHDT, CDR2 YNNKEL (reference sequence). CDR3 length equals 12 residues. CDR3 sequence reads: CASSQDERGYTF. The CDR3, as DNA: TGTGCCAGCAGCCAAGATGAACGGGGCTACACCTTC.

This clone showed up just a few times. The chain has TRBV6-1 and TRBJ2-3, with D unclear. The germline V and J ends were trimmed by 6 bases and 6 bases, with 10 bases remaining between them. Germline CDR1 is MNHNS and CDR2 is SASEGT. CDR3 length equals 12 residues. CDR3 amino acids: CASSIHPDTQYF. CDR3 nucleotide sequence: TGTGCCAGCAGCATTCATCCCGATACGCAGTATTTT.

As concerns this clone: The germline gene is not matched at one end of the junction; a read error may be the cause. The chain employs TRBV18 and TRBJ1-3; D not certain. Germline V gives CDR1 KGHSH, CDR2 LQKENI. This CDR3 comprises 15 residues. The CDR3 DNA follows: TGTGCCAGCTCACCTCCCGGGTTGGCTGGAGACACCATATATTTT. It translates to CASSPPGLAGDTIYF. The full variable domain, with the rest looked up from reference TRBV18 and TRBJ1-3, is NAGVMQNPRHLVRRRGQEARLRCSPMKGHSHVYWYRQLPEEGLKFMVYLQKENIIDESGMPKERFSAEFPKEGPSILRIQQVVRGDSAAYFCASSPPGLAGDTIYFGEGSWLTVV.

V is TRBV19 and J is TRBJ1-1, with 11 bases lining up with TRBD1. The V segment lost 3 bases and the J segment 2 bases; nucleotides outside the gene matches: 5. This CDR3 region has 16 residues. Per the germline V gene, CDR1 is LNHDA and CDR2 is SQIVND (reference sequence). The CDR3 region is CASSIGTGGINTEAFF. The DNA of the CDR3 is TGTGCCAGTAGTATTGGGACAGGGGGGATTAACACTGAAGCTTTCTTT.

The V gene is TRBV3-1 (or the pseudogene TRBV3-2), the J gene TRBJ2-3; the D gene is possibly TRBD2 (6 bases). This CDR3 comprises 15 residues. Looked up from germline, CDR1 is LGHDT and CDR2 is YNNKEL (reference sequence). Trimming removed 4 bases at V and 0 bases at J, with 11 bases between. The CDR3 spells CASSLRETSTDTQYF. The DNA for the CDR3 is TGTGCCAGCAGCCTTCGGGAGACTAGCACAGATACGCAGTATTTT.

This clone was seen a few times. The V and J genes are TRBV27 and TRBJ2-2; TRBD1 is a possible D gene (5 bases). Germline V gene sequence: CDR1 MNHEY, CDR2 SMNVEV (reference sequence). The CDR3 is made up of 11 amino acids. The germline V and J ends were trimmed by 8 bases and 9 bases, with 10 bases remaining between them. CDR3 sequence: CASGRGWELFF. CDR3 sequence (DNA): TGTGCCAGCGGAAGGGGTTGGGAGCTGTTTTTT.

This clone was seen more than once but under ten times. The genes are TRBV29-1 and TRBJ1-1; D perhaps matches TRBD1 (5 bases). The CDR3 contains 13 residues. CDR1 is SQVTM, CDR2 ANQGSEA, per germline. Trimming removed 5 bases from V and 6 bases from J, with 16 bases in between. CDR3 residues: CSVKGKLIAEAFF. The CDR3 DNA follows: TGCAGCGTTAAGGGGAAACTGATCGCTGAAGCTTTCTTT.